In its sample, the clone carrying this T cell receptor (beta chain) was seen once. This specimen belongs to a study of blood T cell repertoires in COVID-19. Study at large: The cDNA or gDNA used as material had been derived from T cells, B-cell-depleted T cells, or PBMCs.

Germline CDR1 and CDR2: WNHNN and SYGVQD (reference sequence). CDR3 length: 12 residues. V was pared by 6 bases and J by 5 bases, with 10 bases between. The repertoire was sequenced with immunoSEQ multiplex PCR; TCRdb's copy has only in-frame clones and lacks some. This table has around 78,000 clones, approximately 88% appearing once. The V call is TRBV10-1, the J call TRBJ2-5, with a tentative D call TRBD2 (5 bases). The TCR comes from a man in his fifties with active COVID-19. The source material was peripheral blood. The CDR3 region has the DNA TGCGCCAGCAGGGACGGGAAGGAGACCCAGTACTTC. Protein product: CASRDGKETQYF.